This T cell receptor (beta chain) was sequenced for a study of blood T cell repertoires in COVID-19. The overall study: T cells, B-cell-depleted T cells, or PBMCs provided the cDNA or gDNA that served as material.

The protocol was immunoSEQ multiplex PCR, while the TCRdb copy is restricted to in-frame clones and leaves out a portion. The data contain approximately 160,000 clones, about 86% of them singletons. The TCR sequence derives from a man between 50 and 59 years old with active or convalescent COVID-19. Material: peripheral blood.

CDR3 nucleotide sequence: TGTGCCAGCAGAGTGGGACAGGGAGGTGGCTACACCTTC. It translates to CASRVGQGGGYTF. V gene TRBV2 combines with J gene TRBJ1-2; 9 bases map to TRBD1. The V gene's germline CDR1 is SNHLY and CDR2 FYNNEI. V trimming: 6 bases; J trimming: 7 bases; junction bases outside the gene matches: 6. The CDR3 sequence is 13 residues long.